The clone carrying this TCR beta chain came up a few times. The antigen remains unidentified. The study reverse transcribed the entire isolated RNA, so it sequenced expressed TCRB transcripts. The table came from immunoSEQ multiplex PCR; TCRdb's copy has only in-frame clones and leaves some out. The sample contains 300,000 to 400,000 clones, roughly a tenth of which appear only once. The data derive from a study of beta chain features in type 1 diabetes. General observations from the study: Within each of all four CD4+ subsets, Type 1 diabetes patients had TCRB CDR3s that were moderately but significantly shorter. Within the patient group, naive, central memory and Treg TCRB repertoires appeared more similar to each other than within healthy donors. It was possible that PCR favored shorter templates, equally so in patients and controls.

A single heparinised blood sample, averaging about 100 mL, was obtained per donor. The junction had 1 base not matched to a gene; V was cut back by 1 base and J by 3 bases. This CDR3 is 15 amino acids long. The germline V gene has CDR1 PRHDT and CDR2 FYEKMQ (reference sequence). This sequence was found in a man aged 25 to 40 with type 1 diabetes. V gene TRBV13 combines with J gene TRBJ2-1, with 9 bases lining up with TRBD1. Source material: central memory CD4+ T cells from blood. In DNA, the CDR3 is TGTGCCAGCAGCTTAGACAGGGGGCGCTACAATGAGCAGTTCTTC. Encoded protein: CASSLDRGRYNEQFF.